This TCR beta chain was identified during a study of blood T cell repertoires in COVID-19. Study-wide context: COVID-19 samples, acute and convalescent, were from the United States, Italy and Spain. The cDNA or gDNA used as material had been derived from T cells, B-cell-depleted T cells, or PBMCs.

Per the study methods: Reference gene primer amplification gave nucleated cell count estimates. TCRdb's copy holds only in-frame clones and misses some; the assay was immunoSEQ multiplex PCR. The DNA gave D and trimming, while V, J and clone size come from that table. The data hold roughly 96,000 clones, with more than 75% observed a single time. The source material was peripheral blood. The clonotype comes from a man of 80 years or more with acute or convalescent COVID-19.

The CDR3 coding sequence is TGCGCCAGCAACCGAGGACAGGGAGGTAAGACCTACGAGCAGTACTTC. Encoded protein: CASNRGQGGKTYEQYF. The V and J genes are TRBV5-1 and TRBJ2-7; 8 nucleotides line up with TRBD1. The CDR3 sequence is 16 residues long. Germline V gives CDR1 SGHRS, CDR2 YFSETQ. V shed 6 bases, J shed 2 bases, and the junction held 13 bases outside the gene matches.